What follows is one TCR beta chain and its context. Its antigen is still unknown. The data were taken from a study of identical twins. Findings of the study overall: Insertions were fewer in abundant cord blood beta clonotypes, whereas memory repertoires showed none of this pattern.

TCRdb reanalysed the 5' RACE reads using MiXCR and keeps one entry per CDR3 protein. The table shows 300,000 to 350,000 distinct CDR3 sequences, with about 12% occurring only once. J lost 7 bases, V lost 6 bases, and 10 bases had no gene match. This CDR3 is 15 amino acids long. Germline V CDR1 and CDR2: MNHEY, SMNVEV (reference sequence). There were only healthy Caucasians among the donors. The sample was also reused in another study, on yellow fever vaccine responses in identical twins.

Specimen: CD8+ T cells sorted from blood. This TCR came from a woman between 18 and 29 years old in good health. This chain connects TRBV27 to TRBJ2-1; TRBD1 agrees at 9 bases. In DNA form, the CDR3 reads TGTGCCAGCAGCCCACTCCCAGGGACAGGGAATGAGCAGTTCTTC. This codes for CASSPLPGTGNEQFF.